This is a list of T cell receptor beta chains from one sample in a study of T cells after yellow fever vaccination. TCRdb reprocessed the 5' RACE reads with MiXCR, giving one entry per CDR3 protein. The data show approximately 250,000 distinct CDR3 sequences, with roughly 5.6% seen just once and 2.5% to 4% held by the top ten. The material was CD4+ T cells sorted from PBMCs, obtained on the day of the yellow fever booster vaccination. These receptor sequences come from a man younger than 35 who received the YFV17D yellow fever vaccine. Each CDR3 is given with its conserved first and last residue. A D gene is named only where the DNA matches it firmly. Clone size appears in some rows only: once, few, many, or a class for an expanded clone.

D gene	clone size	J gene	CDR3 length	V gene	CDR3 protein	CDR3 DNA
-	many	TRBJ2-5	14	TRBV20-1	CSATHPGYQETQYF	TGCAGTGCCACCCACCCCGGGTACCAAGAGACCCAGTACTTC
-	few	TRBJ2-5	14	TRBV2	CASSELTAQETQYF	TGTGCCAGCAGTGAATTGACAGCCCAAGAGACCCAGTACTTC
-	-	TRBJ2-3	14	TRBV5-1	CASSTATGPDTQYF	TGCGCCAGCAGCACCGCGACCGGCCCAGATACGCAGTATTTT
-	few	TRBJ2-5	14	TRBV12-3/TRBV12-4	CASSRSSEGSTQYF	TGTGCCAGCAGCCGCAGCTCGGAGGGATCGACCCAGTACTTC
-	-	TRBJ1-2	13	TRBV11-2	CASSFSTGGGYTF	TGTGCCAGCAGCTTCTCTACTGGAGGGGGCTACACCTTC
-	many	TRBJ1-1	13	TRBV19	CASRQVAMTEAFF	TGTGCCAGTAGGCAAGTCGCGATGACTGAAGCTTTCTTT
TRBD2	few	TRBJ2-2	17	TRBV5-4	CASSLTSGGAVTGELFF	TGTGCCAGCAGCTTGACTAGCGGGGGGGCTGTCACCGGGGAGCTGTTTTTT
-	many	TRBJ1-3	12	TRBV12-3/TRBV12-4	CASSLERNTIYF	TGTGCCAGCAGTTTAGAACGAAACACCATATATTTT
TRBD1	few	TRBJ1-5	13	TRBV20-1	CSARNRGNQPQHF	TGCAGTGCTAGAAACAGGGGAAATCAGCCCCAGCATTTT
-	-	TRBJ2-3	11	TRBV10-3	CAISEGDTQYF	TGTGCCATCAGTGAGGGAGATACGCAGTATTTT
TRBD1	many	TRBJ2-5	16	TRBV25-1	CASSAGQGNVWETQYF	TGTGCCAGCAGCGCGGGACAGGGGAACGTTTGGGAGACCCAGTACTTC
-	few	TRBJ1-1	15	TRBV10-3	CAIKAGSERNTEAFF	TGTGCCATCAAGGCCGGCAGCGAAAGGAACACTGAAGCTTTCTTT
TRBD1	many	TRBJ1-2	14	TRBV20-1	CSASLRTGFYGYTF	TGCAGTGCTAGCCTTCGGACAGGGTTCTATGGCTACACCTTC
-	many	TRBJ1-2	12	TRBV7-2	CASSLGPAGYTF	TGTGCCAGCAGCTTAGGCCCGGCTGGCTACACCTTC
-	many	TRBJ1-3	15	TRBV9	CASSVDLSLGNTIYF	TGTGCCAGCAGCGTAGACTTGAGCCTCGGAAACACCATATATTTT
TRBD1	-	TRBJ1-4	15	TRBV5-1	CASSGQGSTNEKLFF	TGCGCCAGCAGCGGACAGGGGTCAACTAATGAAAAACTGTTTTTT
-	few	TRBJ1-2	13	TRBV4-1	CASSQDGAIGYTF	TGCGCCAGCAGCCAAGATGGGGCGATCGGCTACACCTTC
-	few	TRBJ1-4	14	TRBV2	CASRNRVGNEKLFF	TGTGCCAGCAGGAACAGGGTGGGAAATGAAAAACTGTTTTTT
-	few	TRBJ2-1	13	TRBV7-2	CASSRPTVHEQFF	TGTGCCAGCAGCCGTCCTACGGTCCATGAGCAGTTCTTC
-	many	TRBJ2-1	13	TRBV6-5	CASSKAMGNEQFF	TGTGCCAGCAGCAAAGCCATGGGGAATGAGCAGTTCTTC
TRBD1	many	TRBJ2-2	16	TRBV7-6	CASGPRGQPNTGELFF	TGTGCCAGCGGCCCCAGGGGACAGCCAAACACCGGGGAGCTGTTTTTT
TRBD2	-	TRBJ2-3	14	TRBV5-1	CASGRVDDTDTQYF	TGCGCCAGCGGGAGGGTAGACGACACAGATACGCAGTATTTT
-	few	TRBJ1-1	13	TRBV18	CASSPQDNTEAFF	TGTGCCAGCTCACCACAGGACAACACTGAAGCTTTCTTT
-	-	TRBJ1-6	14	TRBV5-5	CASSSPDSRTLEDF	TGTGCCAGCAGCTCCCCGGACAGCCGGACATTAGAAGACTTT
-	-	TRBJ1-2	13	TRBV6-6	CASRQVTHYGYTF	TGTGCCAGCAGACAGGTTACCCACTATGGCTACACCTTC
TRBD1	-	TRBJ1-2	15	TRBV9	CASSPDRGHWYGYTF	TGTGCCAGCAGCCCCGACAGGGGCCATTGGTATGGCTACACCTTC
-	many	TRBJ1-1	15	TRBV5-1	CASSSLPDTATEAFF	TGCGCCAGCAGTTCTCTCCCTGACACAGCCACTGAAGCTTTCTTT
-	many	TRBJ1-2	13	TRBV6-2/TRBV6-3	CASSWGSNYGYTF	TGTGCCAGCAGTTGGGGATCTAACTATGGCTACACCTTC
-	-	TRBJ1-4	14	TRBV6-5	CASSYSWANEKLFF	TGTGCCAGCAGTTACTCTTGGGCTAATGAAAAACTGTTTTTT
-	-	TRBJ1-3	13	TRBV12-3/TRBV12-4	CASSSPPGNTIYF	TGTGCCAGCAGCTCCCCGCCTGGAAACACCATATATTTT
TRBD2	many	TRBJ2-2	18	TRBV11-2	CASSSWTSGGANTGELFF	TGTGCCAGCAGCTCGTGGACTAGCGGGGGGGCGAACACCGGGGAGCTGTTTTTT
TRBD1	-	TRBJ2-1	12	TRBV20-1	CSASGQKNEQFF	TGCAGTGCTTCGGGACAGAAGAATGAGCAGTTCTTC
-	many	TRBJ1-2	15	TRBV5-1	CASSLVISGIEGYTF	TGCGCCAGCAGCTTGGTAATTTCAGGGATTGAGGGCTACACCTTC
-	-	TRBJ1-2	14	TRBV7-2	CASSPRSGSHGYTF	TGTGCCAGCAGCCCGAGATCCGGGTCCCATGGCTACACCTTC
-	few	TRBJ2-1	13	TRBV12-3/TRBV12-4	CASSPGPLSEQFF	TGTGCCAGCAGCCCCGGGCCGCTGAGTGAGCAGTTCTTC
-	-	TRBJ2-2	15	TRBV25-1	CASSDRRGGIGELFF	TGTGCCAGCAGTGATCGCAGAGGGGGGATCGGGGAGCTGTTTTTT
-	few	TRBJ1-6	14	TRBV6-5	CASSYGRHNSPLHF	TGTGCCAGCAGTTATGGACGGCATAATTCACCCCTCCACTTT
-	many	TRBJ2-3	13	TRBV7-2	CASSLARRDTQYF	TGTGCCAGCAGCTTAGCTAGACGGGATACGCAGTATTTT
-	many	TRBJ2-2	15	TRBV4-1	CASSQVRGLAGELFF	TGCGCCAGCAGCCAAGTGCGGGGATTGGCCGGGGAGCTGTTTTTT
-	few	TRBJ2-1	14	TRBV7-9	CASSGSGTPNEQFF	TGTGCCAGCAGCGGCTCCGGGACACCGAATGAGCAGTTCTTC
-	-	TRBJ1-6	13	TRBV20-1	CSASGLNNSPLHF	TGCAGTGCCTCGGGACTGAATAATTCACCCCTCCACTTT
-	many	TRBJ2-1	14	TRBV12-3/TRBV12-4	CASSLRGTYNEQFF	TGTGCCAGCAGTTTAAGGGGGACGTACAATGAGCAGTTCTTC
-	-	TRBJ1-4	12	TRBV12-3/TRBV12-4	CASSLGSGKLFF	TGTGCCAGCAGTTTGGGGTCAGGAAAACTGTTTTTT
-	many	TRBJ2-5	12	TRBV29-1	CSVEWGAETQYF	TGCAGCGTTGAATGGGGCGCGGAGACCCAGTACTTC
TRBD2	few	TRBJ2-1	16	TRBV7-2	CASSLDMRGGRDEQFF	TGTGCCAGCAGCTTAGATATGCGGGGGGGCCGGGATGAGCAGTTCTTC
-	few	TRBJ1-2	15	TRBV20-1	CSASGSEGTNYGYTF	TGCAGTGCTAGTGGTTCGGAGGGGACGAACTATGGCTACACCTTC
-	-	TRBJ1-2	11	TRBV20-1	CSAPDQHGYTF	TGCAGTGCTCCGGACCAACATGGCTACACCTTC
TRBD2	-	TRBJ2-3	15	TRBV7-6	CASSLNGGAPDTQYF	TGTGCCAGCAGCTTAAACGGGGGGGCCCCAGATACGCAGTATTTT
-	few	TRBJ2-6	16	TRBV6-1	CASRLLVLTGANVLTF	TGTGCCAGCAGACTACTAGTTCTAACCGGGGCCAACGTCCTGACTTTC
-	many	TRBJ1-3	16	TRBV18	CASSPSQVSSGNTIYF	TGTGCCAGCTCACCTTCGCAGGTCAGCTCTGGAAACACCATATATTTT
TRBD1	-	TRBJ1-1	14	TRBV7-2	CASNYRGLGTEAFF	TGTGCCAGCAACTACAGGGGCCTGGGCACTGAAGCTTTCTTT
-	-	TRBJ1-4	15	TRBV9	CASSEGSRVGEKLFF	TGTGCCAGCAGCGAGGGGTCCCGGGTCGGTGAAAAACTGTTTTTT
-	few	TRBJ2-4	15	TRBV19	CASNPSGPRGDIQYF	TGTGCCAGTAACCCCTCGGGGCCCAGAGGGGACATTCAGTACTTC